This T cell receptor beta chain was sequenced during a study of T cell repertoires in aging, cancer and after chemotherapy. Looking at the study overall: Donors were grouped into six age bands spanning 30 or younger through 70 or older. About 9.1 million TCR reads were in the whole dataset.

The template was genomic DNA from peripheral blood, not RNA. This clonotype is deemed large. V was trimmed by 3 bases and J by 5 bases, leaving 10 bases between them. This CDR3 has 12 amino acids. Germline CDR1 DFQATT, CDR2 SNEGSKA (reference sequence). TRB rearrangements spanning V, D and J were amplified using mixed TRB-A/B primers. From the multiplex PCR reads, TCRdb called clonotypes with MiXCR, one entry per CDR3 protein. Here the sample spans about a thousand distinct CDR3 sequences, around 30% being singletons. The chain joins TRBV20-1 to TRBJ2-5; D unclear. The sample was blood. The clonotype comes from a human donor with a solid tumor. DNA of the CDR3: TGCAGTGCTAGGTTGGGCTTGGAGACCCAGTACTTC. As protein: CSARLGLETQYF.